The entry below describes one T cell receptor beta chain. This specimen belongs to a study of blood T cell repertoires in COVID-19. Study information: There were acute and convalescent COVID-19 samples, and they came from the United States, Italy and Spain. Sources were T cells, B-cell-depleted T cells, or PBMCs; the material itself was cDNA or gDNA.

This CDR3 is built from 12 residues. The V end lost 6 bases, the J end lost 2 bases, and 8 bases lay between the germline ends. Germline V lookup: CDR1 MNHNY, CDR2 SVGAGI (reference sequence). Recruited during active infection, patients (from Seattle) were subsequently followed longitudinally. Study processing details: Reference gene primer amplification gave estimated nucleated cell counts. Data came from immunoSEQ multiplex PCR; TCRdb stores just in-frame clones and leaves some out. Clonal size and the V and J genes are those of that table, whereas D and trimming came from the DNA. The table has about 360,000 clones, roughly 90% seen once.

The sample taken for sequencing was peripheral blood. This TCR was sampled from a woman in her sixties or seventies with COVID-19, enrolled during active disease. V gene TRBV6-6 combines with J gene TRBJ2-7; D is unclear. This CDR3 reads CASSPSTYEQYF. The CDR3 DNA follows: TGTGCCAGCAGCCCCAGTACCTACGAGCAGTACTTC.